A selection of T cell receptor beta chains follows, all from one sample in a study of T-cell reconstitution after alpha-beta-depleted transplantation in children. TCRdb redid the calling of the PCR reads with MiXCR, one entry per CDR3 protein. This table holds hundreds of thousands of distinct CDR3 sequences, about 9.9% found once. The sequences come from peripheral blood, collected 180 days after TCRalphabeta/CD19-depleted stem cell transplant. These receptor sequences come from a male patient aged 2 to 9 who had a stem cell transplant for chronic granulomatous disease, so the T cells may come from the graft donor. CDR3s include the opening cysteine and the closing phenylalanine or tryptophan. The D gene is left open where the match is weak. Part of the rows lack a size; the others show once, few, many or a class for expanded clones.

clone_size j_call d_call v_call cdr3_aa cdr3_nt
many TRBJ1-5 NA TRBV20-1 CSARDAVGNNQPQHF TGCAGTGCTAGAGATGCGGTGGGGAACAATCAGCCCCAGCATTTT
many TRBJ2-5 NA TRBV5-1 CASSLPQETQYF TGCGCCAGCAGCCTACCCCAAGAGACCCAGTACTTC
many TRBJ1-1 TRBD1 TRBV19 CASSRDRSNTEAFF TGTGCCAGTAGTAGGGACAGGTCGAACACTGAAGCTTTCTTT
many TRBJ2-5 TRBD1 TRBV18 CASSPRHFKGTGQETQYF TGTGCCAGCTCACCAAGGCATTTTAAGGGGACAGGACAAGAGACCCAGTACTTC
many TRBJ2-7 TRBD2 TRBV13 CASSPGLAGVMNEQYF TGTGCCAGCAGCCCGGGACTAGCGGGAGTCATGAACGAGCAGTACTTC
many TRBJ2-5 TRBD2 TRBV5-5 CASSIGLAGAETQYF TGTGCCAGCAGCATCGGACTAGCGGGGGCTGAGACCCAGTACTTC
few TRBJ2-1 TRBD2 TRBV30 CAWSVVYSGRANEQFF TGTGCCTGGAGTGTTGTTTATAGCGGGAGGGCAAATGAGCAGTTCTTC
NA TRBJ2-3 TRBD2 TRBV9 CASSTRAGGAGVPTDTQYF TGTGCCAGCAGCACGAGAGCGGGGGGGGCGGGGGTACCCACAGATACGCAGTATTTT
many TRBJ2-3 TRBD2 TRBV5-1 CASSLSSKRGGADTQYF TGCGCCAGCAGCTTAAGCTCGAAGCGGGGAGGCGCAGATACGCAGTATTTT
many TRBJ2-5 NA TRBV24-1 CATSDQTAGQETQYF TGTGCCACCAGTGACCAAACCGCGGGCCAAGAGACCCAGTACTTC
many TRBJ2-1 NA TRBV12-3/TRBV12-4 CASSLEHEQFF TGTGCCAGCAGCCTAGAACATGAGCAGTTCTTC
many TRBJ2-1 TRBD2 TRBV27 CASSWSGRANEQFF TGTGCCAGCAGTTGGAGCGGGAGGGCCAATGAGCAGTTCTTC
few TRBJ2-4 NA TRBV15 CATSSTLGAGAKNIQYF TGTGCCACCAGCAGTACCCTAGGCGCGGGAGCCAAAAACATTCAGTACTTC
many TRBJ2-1 NA TRBV7-8 CASSLVRREHNEQFF TGTGCCAGCAGCTTAGTCCGACGGGAGCACAATGAGCAGTTTTTC
many TRBJ2-1 TRBD2 TRBV11-2 CASSLGGTSGSNEQFF TGTGCCAGCAGCTTAGGGGGGACTAGCGGATCCAATGAGCAGTTCTTC
many TRBJ2-1 NA TRBV27 CASSLWDVRKVPYNEQFF TGTGCCAGCAGTTTATGGGACGTGAGGAAAGTTCCCTACAATGAGCAGTTCTTC
many TRBJ2-4 TRBD1 TRBV15 CATSSMDRVLSIQYF TGTGCCACCAGCAGCATGGACAGGGTCTTGAGCATTCAGTACTTC
many TRBJ1-4 NA TRBV29-1 CSVGRGNEKLFF TGCAGCGTTGGGAGGGGAAATGAAAAACTGTTTTTT
many TRBJ1-6 NA TRBV6-1 CASRRRIMDSPLHF TGTGCCAGCAGACGTAGGATTATGGATTCACCCCTCCACTTT
many TRBJ2-7 NA TRBV12-3/TRBV12-4 CASSSGTVRDEQYF TGTGCCAGCAGTTCGGGGACCGTCAGGGACGAGCAGTACTTC
few TRBJ2-2 NA TRBV28 CASTEGGGNTGELFF TGTGCCAGCACCGAAGGGGGGGGAAACACCGGGGAGCTGTTTTTT
NA TRBJ2-7 NA TRBV7-8 CASSYGFEQYF TGTGCCAGCAGCTACGGGTTCGAGCAGTACTTC